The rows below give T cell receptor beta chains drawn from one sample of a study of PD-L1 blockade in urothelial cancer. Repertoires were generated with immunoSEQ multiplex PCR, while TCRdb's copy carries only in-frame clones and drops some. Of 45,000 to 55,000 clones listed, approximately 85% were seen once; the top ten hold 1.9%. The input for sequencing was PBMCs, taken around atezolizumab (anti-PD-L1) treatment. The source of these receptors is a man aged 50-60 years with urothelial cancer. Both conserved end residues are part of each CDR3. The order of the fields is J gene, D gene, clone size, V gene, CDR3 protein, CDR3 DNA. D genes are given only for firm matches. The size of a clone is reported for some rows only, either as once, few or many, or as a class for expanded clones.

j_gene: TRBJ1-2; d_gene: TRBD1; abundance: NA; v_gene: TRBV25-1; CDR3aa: CASSGTGGDYGYTF; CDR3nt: TGTGCCAGCAGTGGGACAGGGGGCGACTATGGCTACACCTTC
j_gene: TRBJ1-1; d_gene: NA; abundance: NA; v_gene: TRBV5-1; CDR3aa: CASSLRRGGETEAFF; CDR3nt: TGCGCCAGCAGCCTCAGAAGGGGGGGCGAGACTGAAGCTTTCTTT
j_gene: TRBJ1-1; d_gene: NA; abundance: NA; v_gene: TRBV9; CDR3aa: CASSPRETEAFF; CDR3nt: TGTGCCAGCAGCCCGCGGGAGACTGAAGCTTTCTTT
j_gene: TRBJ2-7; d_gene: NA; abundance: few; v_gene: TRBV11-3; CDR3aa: CASKSGRDTYEQYF; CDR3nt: TGTGCCAGCAAAAGTGGTCGGGATACCTACGAGCAGTACTTC
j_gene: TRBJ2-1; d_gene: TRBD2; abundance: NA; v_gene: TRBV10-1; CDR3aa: CASSEQLAGGRGGEQFF; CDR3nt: TGCGCCAGCAGTGAGCAACTAGCGGGAGGCCGGGGGGGTGAGCAGTTCTTC
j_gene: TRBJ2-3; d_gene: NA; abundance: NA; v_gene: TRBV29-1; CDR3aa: CSAPRYSTDTQYF; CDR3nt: TGCAGCGCCCCCCGGTACAGCACAGATACGCAGTATTTT
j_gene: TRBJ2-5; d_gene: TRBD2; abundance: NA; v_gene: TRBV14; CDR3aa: CASSQALRGTTSGRWETQYF; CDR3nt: TGTGCCAGCAGCCAAGCCCTCAGAGGAACAACTAGCGGGAGATGGGAGACCCAGTACTTC
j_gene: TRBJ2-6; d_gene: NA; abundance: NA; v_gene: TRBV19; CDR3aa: CASQGFSGANVLTF; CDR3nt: TGTGCCAGTCAGGGTTTCTCTGGGGCCAACGTCCTGACTTTC
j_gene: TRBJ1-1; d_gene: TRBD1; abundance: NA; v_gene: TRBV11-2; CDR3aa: CASSLGQASTEAFF; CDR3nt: TGTGCCAGCAGCCTCGGACAGGCCTCGACTGAAGCTTTCTTT
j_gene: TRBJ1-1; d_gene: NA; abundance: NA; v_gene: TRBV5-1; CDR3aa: CASSFSFQNTEAFF; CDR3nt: TGCGCCAGCAGCTTTAGCTTCCAGAACACTGAAGCTTTCTTT
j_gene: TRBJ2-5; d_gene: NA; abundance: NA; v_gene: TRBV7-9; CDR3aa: CASSFSRGGQETQYF; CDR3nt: TGTGCCAGCAGCTTTAGCAGGGGCGGTCAGGAGACCCAGTACTTC
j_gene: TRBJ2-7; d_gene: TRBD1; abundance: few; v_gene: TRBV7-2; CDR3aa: CASSLTGTGISYEQYF; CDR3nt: TGTGCCAGCAGCCTAACTGGGACAGGGATCTCCTACGAGCAGTACTTC
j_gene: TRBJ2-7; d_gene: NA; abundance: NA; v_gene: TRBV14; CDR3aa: CASSQDRSGLSSYEQYF; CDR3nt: TGTGCCAGCAGCCAAGACCGCAGCGGGCTTAGCTCCTACGAGCAGTACTTC
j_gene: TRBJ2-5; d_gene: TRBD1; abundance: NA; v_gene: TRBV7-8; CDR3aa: CASSLIGRGYQETQYF; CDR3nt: TGTGCCAGCAGCTTAATAGGCAGGGGGTACCAAGAGACCCAGTACTTC
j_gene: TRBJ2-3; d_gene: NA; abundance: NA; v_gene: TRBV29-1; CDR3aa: CSVEQSTDTQYF; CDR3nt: TGCAGCGTTGAACAGAGCACAGATACGCAGTATTTT
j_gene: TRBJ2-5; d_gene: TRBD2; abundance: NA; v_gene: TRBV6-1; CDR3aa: CASRTSGRLETQYF; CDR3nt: TGTGCCAGCCGGACTAGCGGGAGGTTGGAGACCCAGTACTTC
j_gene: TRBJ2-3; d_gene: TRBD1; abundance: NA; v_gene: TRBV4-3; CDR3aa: CASSQQTGGSSTDTQYF; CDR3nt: TGCGCCAGCAGCCAACAGACAGGGGGTTCTAGCACAGATACGCAGTATTTT
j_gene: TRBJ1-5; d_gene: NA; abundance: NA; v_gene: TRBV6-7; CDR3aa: CASSPGPSSMWQGGNQPQHF; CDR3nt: TGTGCCAGCAGCCCTGGTCCGAGTTCGATGTGGCAGGGCGGCAATCAGCCCCAGCATTTT
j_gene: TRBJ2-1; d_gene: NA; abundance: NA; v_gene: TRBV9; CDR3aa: CASSPRPGGSYNEQFF; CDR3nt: TGTGCCAGCAGCCCCAGACCAGGAGGCTCCTACAATGAGCAGTTCTTC
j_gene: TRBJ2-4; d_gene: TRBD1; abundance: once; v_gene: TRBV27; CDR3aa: CASSPNRRRGKYIQYF; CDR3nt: TGTGCCAGCAGTCCCAATCGCCGCAGGGGGAAATACATTCAGTACTTC
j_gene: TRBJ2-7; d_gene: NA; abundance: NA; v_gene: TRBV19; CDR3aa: CASSARTNSYEQYF; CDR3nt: TGTGCCAGTAGTGCCCGGACTAATAGCTACGAGCAGTACTTC
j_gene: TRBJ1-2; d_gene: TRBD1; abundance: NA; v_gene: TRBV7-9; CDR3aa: CASSTGDGSYGYTF; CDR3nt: TGTGCCAGCAGCACAGGGGACGGGTCCTATGGCTACACCTTC
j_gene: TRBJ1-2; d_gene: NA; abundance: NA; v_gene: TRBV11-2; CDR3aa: CASSPPPQGGYGYTF; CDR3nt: TGTGCCAGCAGCCCACCCCCCCAGGGAGGATATGGCTACACCTTC
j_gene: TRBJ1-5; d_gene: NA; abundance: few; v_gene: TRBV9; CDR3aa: CASSRDSNQPQHF; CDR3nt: TGTGCCAGCAGCCGAGATAGCAATCAGCCCCAGCATTTT
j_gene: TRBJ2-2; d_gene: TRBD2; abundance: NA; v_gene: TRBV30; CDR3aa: CAWSVVTSGSTGELFF; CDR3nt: TGTGCCTGGAGTGTTGTGACTAGCGGGAGCACCGGGGAGCTGTTTTTT
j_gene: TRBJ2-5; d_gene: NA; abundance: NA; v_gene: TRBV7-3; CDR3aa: CASSSRQQETQYF; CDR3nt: TGTGCCAGCAGCTCACGACAGCAAGAGACCCAGTACTTC